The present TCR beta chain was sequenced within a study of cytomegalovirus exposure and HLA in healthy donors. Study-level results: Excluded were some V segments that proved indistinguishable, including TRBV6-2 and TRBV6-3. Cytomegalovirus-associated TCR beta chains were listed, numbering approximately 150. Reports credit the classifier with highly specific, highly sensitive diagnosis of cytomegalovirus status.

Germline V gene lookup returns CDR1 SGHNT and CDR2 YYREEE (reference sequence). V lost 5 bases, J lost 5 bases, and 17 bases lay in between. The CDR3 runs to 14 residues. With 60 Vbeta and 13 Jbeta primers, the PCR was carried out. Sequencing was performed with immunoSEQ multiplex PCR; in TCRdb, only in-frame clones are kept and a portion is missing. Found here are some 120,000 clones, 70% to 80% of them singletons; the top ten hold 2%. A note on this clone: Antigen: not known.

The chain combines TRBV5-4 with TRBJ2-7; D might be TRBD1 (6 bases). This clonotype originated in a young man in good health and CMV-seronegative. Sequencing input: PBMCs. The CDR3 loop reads CASSSQQGLDEQYV. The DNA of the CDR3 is TGTGCCAGCAGTTCACAACAGGGTCTGGACGAGCAGTACGTC.